These 14 T cell receptor beta chains share one sample of origin, sequenced in a study of blood T cell repertoires in COVID-19 (TCRdb year 2020). To prepare the library, the immunoSEQ multiplex PCR assay was applied. TCRdb carries this immuneACCESS record with in-frame sequences only. Its versions omit some clonotypes, under half of them owing to an unresolved V gene in the studies checked, with the rest unexplained. The sample table records some 390,000 clones; approximately 89% of these occur just once. The ten largest clones take up around 1.5% of the sample. The sample comprised peripheral blood. All receptors come from a middle-aged woman with COVID-19, enrolled during active disease.

This chain connects TRBV6-5 to TRBJ1-5, with TRBD1 matching 7 bases. Unmatched junction bases numbered 12, after V lost 7 bases and J lost 9 bases. Germline CDR1 reads MNHEY; CDR2 reads SVGAGI. CDR3 length: 14 amino acids. CDR3 amino acids: CASTLRQGLGPQHF. Here the CDR3 DNA reads TGTGCCAGCACTTTAAGACAGGGATTGGGGCCCCAGCATTTT.

For the CDR3, the DNA is TGTGCCAGCAGCGTAAGTAGAGGCGCGGACAATGAGCAGTTCTTC. Its translation: CASSVSRGADNEQFF. V is TRBV9 and J is TRBJ2-1, with unresolved D. The CDR3 length is 15 residues. The V end lost 1 base, the J end lost 5 bases, and 13 bases lay between the germline ends. Germline V CDR1 and CDR2: SGDLS, YYNGEE.

This chain joins TRBV2 and TRBJ1-6; D call uncertain. The germline V gene encodes CDR1 SNHLY and CDR2 FYNNEI. The CDR3 covers 15 residues. The V gene lost 4 bases and the J gene lost 6 bases, with 13 bases spanning the gap. CDR3: CASSGRRRVNSPLHF. The DNA for the CDR3 is TGTGCCAGCAGTGGAAGGCGACGGGTTAATTCACCCCTCCACTTT.

In the case of this clone: The same CDR3 is also encoded by other DNA sequences in this sample. The genes are TRBV29-1 and TRBJ1-5; TRBD1 might be the D (5 bases). Looked up from germline, CDR1 is SQVTM and CDR2 is ANQGSEA. This CDR3 is built from 13 residues. V gave up 6 bases and J gave up 4 bases, with 13 bases separating them. The CDR3 reads CSVRDGGNQPQHF. CDR3 DNA: TGCAGCGTGAGGGACGGGGGAAATCAGCCCCAGCATTTT.

This chain links TRBV9 with TRBJ2-1; no firm D call. V was cut by 0 bases and J by 6 bases, with 7 bases left in between. The germline V gene has CDR1 SGDLS and CDR2 YYNGEE. This CDR3 region has 13 residues. This CDR3 reads CASSVAGTNEQFF. The CDR3 region has the DNA TGTGCCAGCAGCGTAGCAGGTACCAATGAGCAGTTCTTC.

This chain connects TRBV10-3 to TRBJ1-1; no clear D gene. V gave up 0 bases and J gave up 1 base, with 6 bases separating them. There are 14 residues in the CDR3. CDR1 and CDR2 (germline): ENHRY, SYGVKD. The DNA for the CDR3 is TGTGCCATCAGTGAGTCAGGAGAGAACACTGAAGCTTTCTTT. As protein: CAISESGENTEAFF.

The rearrangement joins TRBV4-3 to TRBJ2-3; D may be TRBD1 (6 bases). CDR1 LGHNA and CDR2 YSLEER come from the germline V gene. Trimming removed 5 bases at V and 4 bases at J, with 13 bases between. The CDR3 contains 14 residues. CDR3 sequence reads: CASSSRAGADTQYF. In DNA form, the CDR3 reads TGCGCCAGCAGCTCAAGAGCAGGGGCAGATACGCAGTATTTT.

The chain combines TRBV2 with TRBJ1-2, with 9 bases fitting TRBD1. The CDR3 length is 14 residues. Germline V gene sequence: CDR1 SNHLY, CDR2 FYNNEI. Trimming at V came to 5 bases and at J to 8 bases, leaving 9 bases not matched to a gene. The CDR3 spells CASSSWTGAEGYTF. CDR3 nucleotide sequence: TGTGCCAGCAGTTCCTGGACAGGGGCGGAGGGCTACACCTTC. The full variable domain, with the rest looked up from reference TRBV2 and TRBJ1-2, is EPEVTQTPSHQVTQMGQEVILRCVPISNHLYFYWYRQILGQKVEFLVSFYNNEISEKSEIFDDQFSVERPDGSNFTLKIRSTKLEDSAMYFCASSSWTGAEGYTFGSGTRLTVV.

This clone was counted only a few times. The V gene is TRBV4-3, the J gene TRBJ1-4, with D possibly matching TRBD1 (5 bases). Germline CDR1 is LGHNA and CDR2 is YSLEER. Trimming stripped 2 bases from V and 9 bases from J, with 10 bases between. CDR3 size: 13 residues. CDR3 sequence reads: CASSQQGGKKLFF. CDR3 nucleotides: TGCGCCAGCAGCCAACAGGGAGGGAAAAAACTGTTTTTT.

This chain links TRBV9 with TRBJ1-2; D remains ambiguous. V was trimmed by 3 bases and J by 0 bases, leaving 15 bases between them. Per germline, CDR1 SGDLS and CDR2 YYNGEE. CDR3 length: 16 residues. The CDR3 DNA reads TGTGCCAGCAGCGCCCAAATTCGGGAGGCTAACTATGGCTACACCTTC. It encodes CASSAQIREANYGYTF. Full variable domain (rest looked up from reference TRBV9 and TRBJ1-2): DSGVTQTPKHLITATGQRVTLRCSPRSGDLSVYWYQQSLDQGLQFLIQYYNGEERAKGNILERFSAQQFPDLHSELNLSSLELGDSALYFCASSAQIREANYGYTFGSGTRLTVV.

V usage is TRBV10-3 and J usage is TRBJ1-5; D is possibly TRBD1 (5 bases). Germline V gives CDR1 ENHRY, CDR2 SYGVKD. Trimming pared 6 bases from V and 10 bases from J, leaving 16 bases between. The CDR3 contains 13 residues. Here the CDR3 reads CAISHDGQGPQHF. Written as DNA, the CDR3 is TGTGCCATCAGCCATGACGGGCAGGGACCCCAGCATTTT.

The chain couples TRBV28 to TRBJ1-5; D may be TRBD1 (5 bases). This CDR3 region has 16 residues. CDR1 and CDR2 (germline): MDHEN, SYDVKM. V shed 0 bases and J shed 3 bases, with 12 bases lying between them. CDR3 amino acids: CASSLWTVESNQPQHF. CDR3 nucleotides: TGTGCCAGCAGTTTATGGACAGTCGAGTCCAATCAGCCCCAGCATTTT.

V usage is TRBV5-1 and J usage is TRBJ1-1; TRBD1 aligns across 8 bases. Germline V gives CDR1 SGHRS, CDR2 YFSETQ. With V trimmed by 0 bases and J by 8 bases, 6 bases remained unmatched. This CDR3 comprises 14 residues. CDR3 sequence (DNA): TGCGCCAGCAGCTTGGCTACAGGGGGGACCGAAGCTTTCTTT. Its protein product is CASSLATGGTEAFF. Variable domain in full (rest from reference TRBV5-1 and TRBJ1-1): KAGVTQTPRYLIKTRGQQVTLSCSPISGHRSVSWYQQTPGQGLQFLFEYFSETQRNKGNFPGRFSGRQFSNSRSEMNVSTLELGDSALYLCASSLATGGTEAFFGQGTRLTVV.

This chain connects TRBV21-1 to TRBJ2-5; the listed D gene, TRBD2, was not tested against the DNA. TRBV21-1 represents a pseudogene. This CDR3 spans 15 amino acids. CDR3 bases: TGTGCCAGCGGGAGGTCTAGCGGGGCGAAAGAGACCCAGTACTTC. Amino acids: CASGRSSGAKETQYF.